This T cell receptor (beta chain) was captured by sequencing in a study of Graves' ophthalmopathy and Graves' hyperthyroidism. The diagnosis combined clinical symptoms, thyroxine, TRAb, thyroid ultrasound and orbital computed tomography scans. For repertoire sequencing, the TCR beta CDR3 regions were amplified from RNA transcripts. Following a first-round RT-PCR that used HTBI primers, a second-round multiplex PCR was carried out. In TCRdb, the multiplex PCR reads were re-called with MiXCR into one record per CDR3 protein. The sample holds approximately 700,000 distinct CDR3 sequences, about 38% seen once. Regarding the study as a whole: Most expanded clonotypes in thyroid above 0.001 frequency also showed up in blood.

Comments on this clonotype: The antigen remains undetermined. At one boundary the junction diverges from the germline segment, which might be a read error.

This TCR derives from an adult man with Graves' ophthalmopathy. The sequencing sample was made of peripheral blood.

Here the CDR3 reads CAGSAGTSGYEQYF. CDR3 nucleotides: TGTGCCGGTAGTGCCGGGACTAGCGGTTACGAGCAGTACTTC. The chain recombines TRBV19 with TRBJ2-7; 11 bases are a match to TRBD2. The CDR3 covers 14 residues. Germline CDR1 is LNHDA and CDR2 is SQIVND (reference sequence).